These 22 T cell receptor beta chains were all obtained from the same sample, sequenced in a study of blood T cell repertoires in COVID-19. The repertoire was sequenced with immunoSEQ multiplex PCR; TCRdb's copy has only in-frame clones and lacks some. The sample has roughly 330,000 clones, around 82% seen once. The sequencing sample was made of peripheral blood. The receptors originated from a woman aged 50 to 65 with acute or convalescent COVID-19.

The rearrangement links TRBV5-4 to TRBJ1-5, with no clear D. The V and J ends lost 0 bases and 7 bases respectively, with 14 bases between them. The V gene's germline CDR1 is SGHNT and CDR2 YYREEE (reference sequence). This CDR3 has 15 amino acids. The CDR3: CASSLDPQPGQPQHF. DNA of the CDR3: TGTGCCAGCAGCTTGGACCCTCAGCCGGGGCAGCCCCAGCATTTT.

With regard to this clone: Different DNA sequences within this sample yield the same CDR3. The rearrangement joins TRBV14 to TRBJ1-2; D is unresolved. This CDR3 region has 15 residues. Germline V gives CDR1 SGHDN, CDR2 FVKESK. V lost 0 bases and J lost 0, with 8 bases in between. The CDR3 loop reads CASSQDGISNYGYTF. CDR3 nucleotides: TGTGCCAGCAGCCAAGACGGGATATCTAACTATGGCTACACCTTC.

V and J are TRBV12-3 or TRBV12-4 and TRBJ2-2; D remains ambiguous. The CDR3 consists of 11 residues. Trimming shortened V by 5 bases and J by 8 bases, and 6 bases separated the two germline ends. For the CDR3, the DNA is TGTGCCAGCAGTCCCAGGGGGGAGCTGTTTTTT. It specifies CASSPRGELFF.

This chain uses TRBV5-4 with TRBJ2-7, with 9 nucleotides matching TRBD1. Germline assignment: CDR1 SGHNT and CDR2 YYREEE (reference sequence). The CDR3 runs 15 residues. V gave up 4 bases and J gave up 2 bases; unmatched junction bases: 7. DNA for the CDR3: TGTGCCAGCAGCCTAGTCGGACAGGGGACCTACGAGCAGTACGTC. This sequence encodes CASSLVGQGTYEQYV.

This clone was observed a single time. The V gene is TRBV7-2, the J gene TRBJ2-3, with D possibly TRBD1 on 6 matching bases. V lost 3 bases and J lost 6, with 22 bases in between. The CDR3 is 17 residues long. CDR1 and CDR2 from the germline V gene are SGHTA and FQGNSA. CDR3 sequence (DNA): TGTGCCAGCAGCTTGGGGGCCCGGACTTTCAGCAGGGATACGCAGTATTTT. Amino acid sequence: CASSLGARTFSRDTQYF.

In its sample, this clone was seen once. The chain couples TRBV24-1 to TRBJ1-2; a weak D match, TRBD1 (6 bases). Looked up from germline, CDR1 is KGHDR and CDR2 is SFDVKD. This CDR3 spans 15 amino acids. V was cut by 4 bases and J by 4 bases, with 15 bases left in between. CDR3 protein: CATSETGRVPYGYTF. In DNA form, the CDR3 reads TGTGCCACCAGTGAAACAGGGAGGGTCCCCTATGGCTACACCTTC.

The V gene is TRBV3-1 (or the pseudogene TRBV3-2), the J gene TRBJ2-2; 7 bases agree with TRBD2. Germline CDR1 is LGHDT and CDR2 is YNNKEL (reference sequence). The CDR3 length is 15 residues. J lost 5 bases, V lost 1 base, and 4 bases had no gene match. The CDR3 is CASSQASGGTGELFF. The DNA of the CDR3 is TGTGCCAGCAGCCAAGCTAGCGGAGGGACCGGGGAGCTGTTTTTT.

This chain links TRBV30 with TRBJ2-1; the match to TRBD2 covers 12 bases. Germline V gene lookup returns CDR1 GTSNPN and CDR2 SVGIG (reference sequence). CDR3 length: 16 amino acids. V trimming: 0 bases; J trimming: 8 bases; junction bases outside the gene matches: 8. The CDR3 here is CAWSVPLAGGPDEQFF. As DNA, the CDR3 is TGTGCCTGGAGTGTACCGCTAGCGGGGGGGCCAGATGAGCAGTTCTTC.

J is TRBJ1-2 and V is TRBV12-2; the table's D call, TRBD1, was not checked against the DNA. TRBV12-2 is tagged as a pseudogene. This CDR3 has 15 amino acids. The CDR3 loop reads CASRYRRTGYYGYTF. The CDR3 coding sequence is TGTGCAAGTCGCTATCGGCGAACAGGGTACTATGGCTACACCTTC.

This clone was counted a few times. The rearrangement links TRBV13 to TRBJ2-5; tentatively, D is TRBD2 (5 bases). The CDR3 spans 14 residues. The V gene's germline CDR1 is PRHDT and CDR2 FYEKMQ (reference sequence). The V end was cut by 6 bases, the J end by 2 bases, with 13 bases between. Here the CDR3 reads CASRRTGEQETQYF. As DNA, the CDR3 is TGTGCCAGCAGGAGGACTGGGGAACAAGAGACCCAGTACTTC. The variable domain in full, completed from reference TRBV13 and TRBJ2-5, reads AAGVIQSPRHLIKEKRETATLKCYPIPRHDTVYWYQQGPGQDPQFLISFYEKMQSDKGSIPDRFSAQQFSDYHSELNMSSLELGDSALYFCASRRTGEQETQYFGPGTRLLVL.

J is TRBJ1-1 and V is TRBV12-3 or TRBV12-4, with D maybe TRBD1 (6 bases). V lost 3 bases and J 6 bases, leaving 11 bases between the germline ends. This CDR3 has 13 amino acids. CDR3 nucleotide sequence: TGTGCCAGCAGTTTCCCCAGGGGCGCTGAAGCTTTCTTT. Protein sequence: CASSFPRGAEAFF.

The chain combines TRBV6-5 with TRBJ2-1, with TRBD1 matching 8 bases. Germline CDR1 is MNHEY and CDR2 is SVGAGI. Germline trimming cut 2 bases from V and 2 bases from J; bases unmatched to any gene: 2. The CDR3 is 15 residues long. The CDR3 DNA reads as TGTGCCAGCAGTTACACAGGGGGACCCTACAATGAGCAGTTCTTC. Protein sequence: CASSYTGGPYNEQFF.

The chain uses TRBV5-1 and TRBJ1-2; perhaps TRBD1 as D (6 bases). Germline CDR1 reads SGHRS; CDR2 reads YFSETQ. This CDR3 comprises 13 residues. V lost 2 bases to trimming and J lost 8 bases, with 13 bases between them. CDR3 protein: CASSFSDSQGYTF. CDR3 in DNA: TGCGCCAGCAGCTTCTCGGACAGTCAGGGCTACACCTTC.

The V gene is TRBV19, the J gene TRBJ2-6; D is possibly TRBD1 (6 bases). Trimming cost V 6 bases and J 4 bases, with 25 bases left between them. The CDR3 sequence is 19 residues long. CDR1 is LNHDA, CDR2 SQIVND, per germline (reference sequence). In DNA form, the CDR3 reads TGTGCCAGTAGCGACCACCCATCAAACCGGGACAACGGGGCCAACGTCCTGACTTTC. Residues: CASSDHPSNRDNGANVLTF.

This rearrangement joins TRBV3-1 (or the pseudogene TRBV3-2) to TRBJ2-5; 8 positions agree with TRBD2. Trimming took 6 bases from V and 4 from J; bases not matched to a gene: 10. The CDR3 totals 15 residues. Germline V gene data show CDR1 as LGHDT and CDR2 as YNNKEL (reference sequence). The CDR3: CASRERAGVPETQYF. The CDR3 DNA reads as TGTGCCAGCAGGGAAAGAGCGGGAGTCCCAGAGACCCAGTACTTC.

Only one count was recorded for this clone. This CDR3 reads CASSPGGVAGETQYF. The CDR3 region has the DNA TGCGCCAGCAGCCCCGGGGGAGTAGCGGGAGAGACCCAGTACTTC. The J gene is TRBJ2-5, the V gene TRBV4-3; TRBD2 matches at 7 bases. Germline V gene sequence: CDR1 LGHNA, CDR2 YSLEER. This CDR3 has 15 amino acids. The V segment lost 4 bases and the J segment 4 bases; nucleotides outside the gene matches: 9.

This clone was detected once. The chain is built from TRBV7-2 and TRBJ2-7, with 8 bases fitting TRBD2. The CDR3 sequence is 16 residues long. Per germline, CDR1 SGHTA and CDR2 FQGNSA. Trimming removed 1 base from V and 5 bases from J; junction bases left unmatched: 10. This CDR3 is CASSLGGAGAFDEQYF. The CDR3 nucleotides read TGTGCCAGCAGCTTAGGGGGAGCGGGAGCGTTCGACGAGCAGTACTTC. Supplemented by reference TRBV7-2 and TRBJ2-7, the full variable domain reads GAGVSQSPSNKVTEKGKDVELRCDPISGHTALYWYRQSLGQGLEFLIYFQGNSAPDKSGLPSDRFSAERTGGSVSTLTIQRTQQEDSAVYLCASSLGGAGAFDEQYFGPGTRLTVT.

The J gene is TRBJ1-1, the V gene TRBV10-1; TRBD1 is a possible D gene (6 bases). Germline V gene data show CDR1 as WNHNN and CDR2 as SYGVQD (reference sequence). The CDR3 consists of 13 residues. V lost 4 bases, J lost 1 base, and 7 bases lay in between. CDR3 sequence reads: CASSADRNTEAFF. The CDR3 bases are TGCGCCAGCAGTGCGGACAGGAACACTGAAGCTTTCTTT.

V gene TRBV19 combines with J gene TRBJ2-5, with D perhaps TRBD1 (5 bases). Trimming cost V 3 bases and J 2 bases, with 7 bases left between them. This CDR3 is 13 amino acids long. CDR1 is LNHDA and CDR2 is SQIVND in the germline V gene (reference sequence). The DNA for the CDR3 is TGTGCCAGTAGTATCCAGGGACAAGAGACCCAGTACTTC. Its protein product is CASSIQGQETQYF.

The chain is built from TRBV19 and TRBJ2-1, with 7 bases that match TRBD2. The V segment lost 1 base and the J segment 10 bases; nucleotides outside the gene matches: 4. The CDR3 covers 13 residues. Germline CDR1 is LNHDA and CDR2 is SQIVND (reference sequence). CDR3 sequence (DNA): TGTGCCAGTAGTATAGTAGAGCGGGGCGAGCAGTTCTTC. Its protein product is CASSIVERGEQFF.

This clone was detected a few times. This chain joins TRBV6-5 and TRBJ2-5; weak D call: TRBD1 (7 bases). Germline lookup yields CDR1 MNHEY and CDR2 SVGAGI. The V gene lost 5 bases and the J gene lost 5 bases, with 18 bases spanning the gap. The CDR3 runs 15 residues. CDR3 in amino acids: CASSPRGANGETQYF. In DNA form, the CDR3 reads TGTGCCAGCAGTCCCAGGGGGGCTAACGGGGAGACCCAGTACTTC.

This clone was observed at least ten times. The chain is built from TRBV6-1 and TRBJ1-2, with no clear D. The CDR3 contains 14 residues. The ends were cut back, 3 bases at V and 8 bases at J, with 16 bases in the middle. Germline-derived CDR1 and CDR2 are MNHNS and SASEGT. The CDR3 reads CASSDGSRVVGYTF. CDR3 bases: TGTGCCAGCAGTGACGGCAGCCGGGTGGTAGGCTACACCTTC.